These 10 T cell receptor beta chains were all obtained from the same sample, sequenced in a study of blood T cell repertoires in COVID-19. TCRdb's table, derived via immunoSEQ multiplex PCR, lists solely in-frame clones and lacks some. The sample includes over 250,000 clones, approximately 83% of them seen just once. Source material: peripheral blood. These TCRs come from a human donor in a cohort sampled during active COVID-19.

This clone was observed a single time. The chain is built from TRBV10-3 and TRBJ1-5; 8 bases are a match to TRBD1. V lost 5 bases to trimming and J lost 3 bases; unmatched junction nucleotides: 3. Germline lookup yields CDR1 ENHRY and CDR2 SYGVKD. The CDR3 loop spans 14 amino acids. CDR3 region: CAISTTGANQPQHF. The CDR3 DNA follows: TGTGCCATCAGTACGACAGGGGCCAATCAGCCCCAGCATTTT.

This clone was found once. CDR3 region: CASSYRGTNTEAFF. The CDR3 nucleotides read TGTGCCAGCAGCTACAGGGGCACGAACACTGAAGCTTTCTTT. V is TRBV6-5 and J is TRBJ1-1; 7 bases line up with TRBD1. Trimming cost V 6 bases and J 1 base; bases outside gene matches: 5. In germline, CDR1 is MNHEY, CDR2 SVGAGI. This CDR3 is 14 amino acids long.

This chain links TRBV20-1 with TRBJ2-3; 8 bases match TRBD2. The CDR3 is made up of 16 amino acids. Per germline, CDR1 DFQATT and CDR2 SNEGSKA (reference sequence). With V trimmed by 3 bases and J by 9 bases, 17 bases remained unmatched. The CDR3 DNA sequence: TGCAGTGCTAGTTATTCAGGTAGCGGGGCCAGTAAGACGCAGTATTTT. Its translation is CSASYSGSGASKTQYF.

This clone has more than one count but fewer than ten. This chain uses TRBV28 with TRBJ1-4; tentative D call: TRBD1 (5 bases). Germline CDR1 is MDHEN and CDR2 is SYDVKM. V shed 4 bases and J shed 10 bases, with 22 bases lying between them. This CDR3 is built from 16 residues. The CDR3 bases are TGTGCCAGCAGTTCCCCGGGGGTTGGGGAGTTTGGAAAACTGTTTTTT. Protein product: CASSSPGVGEFGKLFF.

The rearrangement links TRBV7-2 to TRBJ1-5, with D unresolved. Trimming took off 3 bases at V and 3 bases at J, with 9 bases between the two ends. CDR1 and CDR2 (germline): SGHTA, FQGNSA. The CDR3 has 14 residues. The CDR3 spells CASSFGGPNQPQHF. CDR3 bases: TGTGCCAGCAGCTTCGGAGGGCCCAATCAGCCCCAGCATTTT.

The chain combines TRBV6-5 with TRBJ1-1, with a tentative D call TRBD1 (6 bases). CDR3 length: 15 amino acids. Trimming took off 7 bases at V and 4 bases at J, with 19 bases between the two ends. Germline CDR1 reads MNHEY; CDR2 reads SVGAGI. DNA for the CDR3: TGTGCCAGCAATCCACAGGGCACCAAACGCACTGAAGCTTTCTTT. Amino acid sequence: CASNPQGTKRTEAFF.

The chain couples TRBV7-8 to TRBJ1-6; weak D call: TRBD1 (5 bases). The CDR3 sequence is 15 residues long. Looked up from germline, CDR1 is SGHVS and CDR2 is FQNEAQ. V gave up 7 bases and J gave up 7 bases, with 17 bases separating them. CDR3 DNA: TGTGCCAGCACGACTCGGGCAGGGCAAAATTCACCCCTCCACTTT. Its protein is CASTTRAGQNSPLHF. Based on the CDR3 plus reference TRBV7-8 and TRBJ1-6, the full variable domain is GAGVSQSPRYKVAKRGQDVALRCDPISGHVSLFWYQQALGQGPEFLTYFQNEAQLDKSGLPSDRFFAERPEGSVSTLKIQRTQQEDSAVYLCASTTRAGQNSPLHFGNGTRLTVT.

The chain recombines TRBV7-2 with TRBJ2-2, with 9 bases identical to TRBD1. The CDR3 has 15 residues. The germline V gene encodes CDR1 SGHTA and CDR2 FQGNSA. Trimming cost V 5 bases and J 5 bases; bases outside gene matches: 6. This chain's CDR3 is CASSVPQGATGELFF. The CDR3 region has the DNA TGTGCCAGCAGCGTACCACAGGGGGCGACCGGGGAGCTGTTTTTT.

The chain carries TRBV10-3 and TRBJ1-1; no definite D call. Germline V gene lookup returns CDR1 ENHRY and CDR2 SYGVKD. The germline V and J ends were trimmed by 0 bases and 0 bases, with 8 bases remaining between them. The CDR3 is 15 residues long. CDR3 in amino acids: CAISESNTLNTEAFF. The CDR3 nucleotides are TGTGCCATCAGTGAGTCGAACACCCTGAACACTGAAGCTTTCTTT.

CDR3 loop: CASSLTEDYEQYF. In DNA, the CDR3 is TGCGCCAGCAGCTTAACAGAAGATTACGAGCAGTACTTC. This sequence joins TRBV5-1 and TRBJ2-7, with D uncertain. Germline CDR1 reads SGHRS; CDR2 reads YFSETQ. The V end was cut by 2 bases, the J end by 4 bases, with 10 bases between. This CDR3 spans 13 amino acids.